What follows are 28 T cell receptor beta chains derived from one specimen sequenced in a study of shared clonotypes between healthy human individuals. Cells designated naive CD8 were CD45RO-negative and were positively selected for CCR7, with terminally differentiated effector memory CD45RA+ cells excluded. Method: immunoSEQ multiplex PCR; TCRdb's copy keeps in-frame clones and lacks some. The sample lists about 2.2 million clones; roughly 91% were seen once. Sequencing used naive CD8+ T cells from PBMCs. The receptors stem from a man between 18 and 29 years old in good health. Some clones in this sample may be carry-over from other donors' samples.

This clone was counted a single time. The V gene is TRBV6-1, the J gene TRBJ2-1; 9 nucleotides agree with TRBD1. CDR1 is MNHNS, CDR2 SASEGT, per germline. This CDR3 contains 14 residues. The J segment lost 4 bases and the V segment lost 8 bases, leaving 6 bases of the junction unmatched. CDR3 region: CASADRGMYNEQFF. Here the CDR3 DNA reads TGTGCCAGCGCTGACAGGGGGATGTACAATGAGCAGTTCTTC.

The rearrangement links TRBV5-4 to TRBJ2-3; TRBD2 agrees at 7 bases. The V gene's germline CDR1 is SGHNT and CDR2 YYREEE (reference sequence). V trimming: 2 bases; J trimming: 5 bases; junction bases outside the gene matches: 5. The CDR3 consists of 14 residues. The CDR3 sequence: CASSFGGDGDTQYF. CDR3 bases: TGTGCCAGCAGCTTTGGGGGGGACGGAGATACGCAGTATTTT.

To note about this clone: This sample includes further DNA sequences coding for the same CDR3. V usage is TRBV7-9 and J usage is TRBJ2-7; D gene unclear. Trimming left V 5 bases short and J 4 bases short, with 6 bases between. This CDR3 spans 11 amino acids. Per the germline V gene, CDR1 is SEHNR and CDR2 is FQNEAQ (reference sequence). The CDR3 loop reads CASSREYEQYF. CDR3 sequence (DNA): TGTGCCAGCAGCCGCGAATACGAGCAGTACTTC.

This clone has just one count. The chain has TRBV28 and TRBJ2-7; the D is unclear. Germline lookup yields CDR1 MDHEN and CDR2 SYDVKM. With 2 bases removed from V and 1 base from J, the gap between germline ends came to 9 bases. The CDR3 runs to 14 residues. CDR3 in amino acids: CASSLLSNSYEQYF. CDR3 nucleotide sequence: TGTGCCAGCAGTTTACTCAGTAATTCCTACGAGCAGTACTTC.

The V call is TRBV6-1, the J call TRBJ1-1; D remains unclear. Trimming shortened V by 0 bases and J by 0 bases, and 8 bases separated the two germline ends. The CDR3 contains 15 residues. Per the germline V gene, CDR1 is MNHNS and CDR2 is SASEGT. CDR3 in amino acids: CASSEALVMNTEAFF. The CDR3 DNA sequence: TGTGCCAGCAGTGAAGCGCTGGTCATGAACACTGAAGCTTTCTTT.

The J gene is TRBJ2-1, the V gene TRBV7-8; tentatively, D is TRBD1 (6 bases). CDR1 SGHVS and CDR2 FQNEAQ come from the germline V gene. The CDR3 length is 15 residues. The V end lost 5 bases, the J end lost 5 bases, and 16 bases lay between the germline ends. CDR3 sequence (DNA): TGTGCCAGCAGCGCACAGGGTTTTGTCCACAATGAGCAGTTCTTC. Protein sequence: CASSAQGFVHNEQFF.

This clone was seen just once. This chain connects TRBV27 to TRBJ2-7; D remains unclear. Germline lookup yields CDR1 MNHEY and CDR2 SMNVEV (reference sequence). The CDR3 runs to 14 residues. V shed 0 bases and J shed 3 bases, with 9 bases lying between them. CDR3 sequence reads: CASSLSRSNYEQYF. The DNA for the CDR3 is TGTGCCAGCAGTTTATCCCGCTCCAACTACGAGCAGTACTTC.

DNA for the CDR3: TGTGCCAGCAGCTTGACGGGAGGGCCACCCGGGGAGCTGTTTTTT. Protein product: CASSLTGGPPGELFF. The rearrangement links TRBV5-4 to TRBJ2-2; 8 nucleotides align to TRBD2. Germline V gives CDR1 SGHNT, CDR2 YYREEE (reference sequence). CDR3 size: 15 residues. Trimming removed 1 base from V and 6 bases from J; junction bases left unmatched: 5. Full variable domain (rest looked up from reference TRBV5-4 and TRBJ2-2): ETGVTQSPTHLIKTRGQQVTLRCSSQSGHNTVSWYQQALGQGPQFIFQYYREEENGRGNFPPRFSGLQFPNYSSELNVNALELDDSALYLCASSLTGGPPGELFFGEGSRLTVL.

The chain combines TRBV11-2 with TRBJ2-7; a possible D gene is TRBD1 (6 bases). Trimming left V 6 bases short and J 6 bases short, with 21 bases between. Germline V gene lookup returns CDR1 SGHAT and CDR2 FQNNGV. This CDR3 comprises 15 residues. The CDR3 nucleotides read TGTGCCAGCAGATCTGCTCTACAACAGGGACCCGAGCAGTACTTC. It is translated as CASRSALQQGPEQYF.

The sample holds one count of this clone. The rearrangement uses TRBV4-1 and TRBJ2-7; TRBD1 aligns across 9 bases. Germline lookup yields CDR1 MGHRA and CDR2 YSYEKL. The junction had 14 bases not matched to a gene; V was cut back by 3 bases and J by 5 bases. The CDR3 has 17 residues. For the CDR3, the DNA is TGCGCCAGCAGCCAGGACAGGGGATATAGGGCCGAGGACGAGCAGTACTTC. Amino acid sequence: CASSQDRGYRAEDEQYF.

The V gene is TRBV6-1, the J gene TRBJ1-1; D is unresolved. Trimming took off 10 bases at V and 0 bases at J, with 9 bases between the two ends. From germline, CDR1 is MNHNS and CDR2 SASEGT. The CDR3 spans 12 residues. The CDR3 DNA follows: TGTGCCACCAGGTTTTTGAACACTGAAGCTTTCTTT. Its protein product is CATRFLNTEAFF.

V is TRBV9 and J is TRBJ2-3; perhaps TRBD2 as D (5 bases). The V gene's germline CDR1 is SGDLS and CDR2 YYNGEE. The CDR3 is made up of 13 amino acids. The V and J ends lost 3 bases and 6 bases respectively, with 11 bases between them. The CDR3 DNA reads TGTGCCAGCAGCGACCGGACTTGGGATACGCAGTATTTT. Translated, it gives CASSDRTWDTQYF.

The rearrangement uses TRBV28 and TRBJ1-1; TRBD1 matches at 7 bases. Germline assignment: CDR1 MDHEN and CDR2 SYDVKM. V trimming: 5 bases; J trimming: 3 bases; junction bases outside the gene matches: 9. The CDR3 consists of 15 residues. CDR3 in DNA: TGTGCCAGCAGTCAAGGGACAGAGTGGGACACTGAAGCTTTCTTT. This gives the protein CASSQGTEWDTEAFF.

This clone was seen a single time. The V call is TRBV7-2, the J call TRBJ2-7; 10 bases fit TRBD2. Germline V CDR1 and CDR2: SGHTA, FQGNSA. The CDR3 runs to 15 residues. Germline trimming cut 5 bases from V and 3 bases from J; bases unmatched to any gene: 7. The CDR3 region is CASSPGLAVSYEQYF. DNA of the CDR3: TGTGCCAGCAGCCCCGGACTAGCGGTTAGCTACGAGCAGTACTTC. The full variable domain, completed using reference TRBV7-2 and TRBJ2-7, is GAGVSQSPSNKVTEKGKDVELRCDPISGHTALYWYRQSLGQGLEFLIYFQGNSAPDKSGLPSDRFSAERTGGSVSTLTIQRTQQEDSAVYLCASSPGLAVSYEQYFGPGTRLTVT.

The CDR3 coding sequence is TGCGCCAGCAGCTTGGGGACCGTAACAGAGCAGTACTTC. This encodes CASSLGTVTEQYF. V is TRBV5-1 and J is TRBJ2-7, with D uncertain. CDR1 SGHRS and CDR2 YFSETQ come from the germline V gene. Trimming pared 0 bases from V and 7 bases from J, leaving 11 bases between. The CDR3 sequence is 13 residues long. The full variable domain, in which reference TRBV5-1 and TRBJ2-7 provide the parts outside the CDR3, is KAGVTQTPRYLIKTRGQQVTLSCSPISGHRSVSWYQQTPGQGLQFLFEYFSETQRNKGNFPGRFSGRQFSNSRSEMNVSTLELGDSALYLCASSLGTVTEQYFGPGTRLTVT.

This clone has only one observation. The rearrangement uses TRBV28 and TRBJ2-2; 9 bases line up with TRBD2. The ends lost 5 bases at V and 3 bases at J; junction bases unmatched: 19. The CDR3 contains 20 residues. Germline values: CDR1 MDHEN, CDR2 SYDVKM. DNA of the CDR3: TGTGCCAGCAGTCCTATTATGGGGATTGTGGCGGGAGGGCACACCGGGGAGCTGTTTTTT. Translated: CASSPIMGIVAGGHTGELFF.

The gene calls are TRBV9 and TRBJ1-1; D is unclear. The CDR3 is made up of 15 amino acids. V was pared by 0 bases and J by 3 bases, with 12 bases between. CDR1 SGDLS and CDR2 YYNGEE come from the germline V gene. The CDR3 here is CASSVEGRRDTEAFF. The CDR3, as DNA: TGTGCCAGCAGCGTAGAGGGCAGGAGGGACACTGAAGCTTTCTTT.

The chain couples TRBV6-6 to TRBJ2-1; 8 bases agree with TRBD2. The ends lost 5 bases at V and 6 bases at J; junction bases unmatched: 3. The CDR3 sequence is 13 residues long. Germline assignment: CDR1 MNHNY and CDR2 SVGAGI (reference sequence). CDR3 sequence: CASSSGSGNEQFF. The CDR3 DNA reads TGTGCCAGCAGTAGCGGGAGTGGCAATGAGCAGTTCTTC.

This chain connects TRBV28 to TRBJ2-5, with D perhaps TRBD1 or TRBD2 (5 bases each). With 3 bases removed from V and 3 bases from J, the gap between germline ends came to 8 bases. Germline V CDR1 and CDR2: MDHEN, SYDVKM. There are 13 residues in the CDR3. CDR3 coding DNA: TGTGCCAGCAGTTTCGTGGGGGAAGAGACCCAGTACTTC. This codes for CASSFVGEETQYF.

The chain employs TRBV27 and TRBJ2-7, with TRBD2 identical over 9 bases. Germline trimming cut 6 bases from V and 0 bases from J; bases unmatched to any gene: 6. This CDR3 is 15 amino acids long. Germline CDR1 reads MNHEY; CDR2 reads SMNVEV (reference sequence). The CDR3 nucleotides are TGTGCCAGCAGACCACTAGCGGGTTACTCCTACGAGCAGTACTTC. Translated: CASRPLAGYSYEQYF.

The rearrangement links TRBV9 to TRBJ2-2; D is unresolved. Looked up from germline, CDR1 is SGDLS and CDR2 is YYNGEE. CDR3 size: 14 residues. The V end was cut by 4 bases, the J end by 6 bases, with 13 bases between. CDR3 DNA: TGTGCCAGCAGCCTCACCGGACGAGCCGGGGAGCTGTTTTTT. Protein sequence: CASSLTGRAGELFF.

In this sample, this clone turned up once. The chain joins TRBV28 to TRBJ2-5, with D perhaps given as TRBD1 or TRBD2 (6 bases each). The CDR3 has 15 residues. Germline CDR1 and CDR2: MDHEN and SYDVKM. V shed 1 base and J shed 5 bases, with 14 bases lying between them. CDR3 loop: CASSLYGGGGETQYF. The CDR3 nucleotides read TGTGCCAGCAGTTTATACGGCGGAGGGGGGGAGACCCAGTACTTC.

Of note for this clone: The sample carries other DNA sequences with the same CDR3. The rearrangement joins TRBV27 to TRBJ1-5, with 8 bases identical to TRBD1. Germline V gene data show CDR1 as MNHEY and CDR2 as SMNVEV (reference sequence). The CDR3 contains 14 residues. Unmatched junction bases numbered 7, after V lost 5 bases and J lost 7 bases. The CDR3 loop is CASSPQGAGQPQHF. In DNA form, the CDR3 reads TGTGCCAGCAGTCCCCAGGGGGCAGGACAGCCCCAGCATTTT.

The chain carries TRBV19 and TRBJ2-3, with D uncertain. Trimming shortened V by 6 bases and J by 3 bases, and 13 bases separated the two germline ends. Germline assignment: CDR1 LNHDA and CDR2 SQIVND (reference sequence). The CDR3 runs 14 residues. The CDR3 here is CASRSSWRTDTQYF. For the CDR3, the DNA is TGTGCCAGTAGAAGTTCCTGGCGAACAGATACGCAGTATTTT.

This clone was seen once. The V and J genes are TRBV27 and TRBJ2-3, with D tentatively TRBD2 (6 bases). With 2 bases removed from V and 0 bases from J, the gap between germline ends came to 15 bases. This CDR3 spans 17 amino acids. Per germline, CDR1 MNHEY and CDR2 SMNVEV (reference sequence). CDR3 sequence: CASSLNLGRLSTDTQYF. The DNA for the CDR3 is TGTGCCAGCAGTTTAAATCTCGGGAGACTTAGCACAGATACGCAGTATTTT.

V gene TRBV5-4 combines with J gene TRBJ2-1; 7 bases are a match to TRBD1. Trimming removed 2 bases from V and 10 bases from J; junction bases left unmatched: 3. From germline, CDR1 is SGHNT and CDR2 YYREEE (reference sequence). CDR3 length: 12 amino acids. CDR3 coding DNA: TGTGCCAGCAGCTTTTGGGGACAGGAGCAGTTCTTC. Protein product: CASSFWGQEQFF.

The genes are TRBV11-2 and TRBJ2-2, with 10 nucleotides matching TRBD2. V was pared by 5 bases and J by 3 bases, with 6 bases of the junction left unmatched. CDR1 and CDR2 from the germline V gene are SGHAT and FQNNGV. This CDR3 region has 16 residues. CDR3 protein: CASSPRLAGDTGELFF. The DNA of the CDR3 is TGTGCCAGCAGCCCCAGACTAGCGGGTGACACCGGGGAGCTGTTTTTT.

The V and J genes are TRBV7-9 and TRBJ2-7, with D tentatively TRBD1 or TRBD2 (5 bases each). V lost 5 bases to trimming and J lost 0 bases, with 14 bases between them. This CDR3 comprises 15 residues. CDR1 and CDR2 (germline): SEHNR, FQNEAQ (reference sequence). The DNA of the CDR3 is TGTGCCAGCAGCCCGGGACCGCTCCCCTCCTACGAGCAGTACTTC. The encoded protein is CASSPGPLPSYEQYF.